This is a list of T cell receptor beta chains from one sample in a study of blood T cell repertoires in COVID-19. Some clones are missing from TCRdb's copy, which holds only in-frame ones; the method was immunoSEQ multiplex PCR. The table includes about 180,000 clones, approximately 85% detected once. The sample consisted of PBMCs or T cells enriched from blood (not recorded which). The source is a man aged 40-55 years who had recovered from COVID-19. The CDR3 runs from the conserved cysteine through the conserved F or W. The D gene is left open where the match is weak. Clone size is given for some rows only: seen once, a few or many times, or a class if the clone is expanded.

size: .; D: .; J: TRBJ2-1; V: TRBV19; DNA: TGTGCCAGTAGTATTCTGAGTTCCTACAATGAGCAGTTCTTC; CDR3: CASSILSSYNEQFF
size: .; D: .; J: TRBJ1-1; V: TRBV24-1; DNA: TGTGCCACAAGCGACGGGGAAACAAGCGGTCGAGGAGCTTTCTTT; CDR3: CATSDGETSGRGAFF
size: .; D: .; J: TRBJ2-3; V: TRBV27; DNA: TGTGCCAGCAGTTTAGGGCAGGGCAAGTGGACAGATACGCAGTATTTT; CDR3: CASSLGQGKWTDTQYF
size: .; D: TRBD2; J: TRBJ2-1; V: TRBV11-2; DNA: TGTGCCAGCAGCTTAGATCGGGCGGGAGTTTGGAATGAGCAGTTCTTC; CDR3: CASSLDRAGVWNEQFF
size: .; D: TRBD1; J: TRBJ2-3; V: TRBV3-1/TRBV3-2; DNA: TGTGCCAGCAGCCATGGGACAGGGTTTATAGATACGCAGTATTTT; CDR3: CASSHGTGFIDTQYF
size: once; D: TRBD2; J: TRBJ2-3; V: TRBV7-2; DNA: TGTGCCAGCAGCAAGGGACTAGCGGGGAAGGTAGATACGCAGTATTTT; CDR3: CASSKGLAGKVDTQYF
size: .; D: TRBD1; J: TRBJ1-2; V: TRBV30; DNA: TGTGCCTGGCTAGGGACAGGGTCTAACTATGGCTACACCTTC; CDR3: CAWLGTGSNYGYTF
size: .; D: .; J: TRBJ1-1; V: TRBV10-1; DNA: TGCGCCAGCAGTGAGCCAGGCAACACTGAAGCTTTCTTT; CDR3: CASSEPGNTEAFF
size: once; D: TRBD1; J: TRBJ1-2; V: TRBV3-1/TRBV3-2; DNA: TGTGCCAGCAGCTCCCGGACAGGGCGACCGGCTAACTATGGCTACACCTTC; CDR3: CASSSRTGRPANYGYTF
size: .; D: .; J: TRBJ1-6; V: TRBV5-8; DNA: TGTGCCAGCAGCTGGACTTGGGTTGGGCCTGGGGATTCACCCCTCCACTTT; CDR3: CASSWTWVGPGDSPLHF
size: few; D: .; J: TRBJ1-2; V: TRBV30; DNA: TGTGCCTGGAGTGTACGCTCGTTAGCTAACTATGGCTACACCTTC; CDR3: CAWSVRSLANYGYTF
size: .; D: .; J: TRBJ2-5; V: TRBV7-9; DNA: TGTGCCAGCAGCTCAACCCGGTATTGGGAGACCCAGTACTTC; CDR3: CASSSTRYWETQYF
size: .; D: .; J: TRBJ1-1; V: TRBV9; DNA: TGTGCCAGCAGCGGGGGACACCTGAACACTGAAGCTTTCTTT; CDR3: CASSGGHLNTEAFF
size: .; D: .; J: TRBJ1-5; V: TRBV5-1; DNA: TGCGCCAGCAGCTTGGAAGTGGCTATCCAGGGGCAGAATCAGCCCCAGCATTTT; CDR3: CASSLEVAIQGQNQPQHF
size: .; D: TRBD1; J: TRBJ1-5; V: TRBV28; DNA: TGTGCCAGCAGCTACAGGGGCTCGCATCAGCCCCAGCATTTT; CDR3: CASSYRGSHQPQHF
size: .; D: .; J: TRBJ1-1; V: TRBV11-2; DNA: TGTGCCAGCAGCTTAGCTTGGGCGAGCGGGAACACTGAAGCTTTCTTT; CDR3: CASSLAWASGNTEAFF
size: .; D: .; J: TRBJ1-2; V: TRBV7-8; DNA: TGTGCCAGCAGCCGCGGACAAACCTATGGCTACACCTTC; CDR3: CASSRGQTYGYTF
size: once; D: TRBD1; J: TRBJ1-6; V: TRBV28; DNA: TGTGCCAGCAGTTTCGACAGGGCACCCTATAATTCACCCCTCCACTTT; CDR3: CASSFDRAPYNSPLHF
size: .; D: .; J: TRBJ2-7; V: TRBV5-6; DNA: TGTGCCAGCAGCCCATTATCGGGACTGCCAGCCGAGCAGTACTTC; CDR3: CASSPLSGLPAEQYF
size: .; D: TRBD2; J: TRBJ2-7; V: TRBV7-6; DNA: TGTGCCAGCAGCTCCGGGACTAGCGGGATCCAAGAGCAGTACTTC; CDR3: CASSSGTSGIQEQYF
size: few; D: .; J: TRBJ1-2; V: TRBV7-9; DNA: TGTGCCAGCAGCTTCAGTCTCAACAGCTATGGCTACACCTTC; CDR3: CASSFSLNSYGYTF
size: .; D: TRBD2; J: TRBJ2-7; V: TRBV18; DNA: TGTGCCAGCTCACCACAAGCGGGAGCGACGAGCTACGAGCAGTACTTC; CDR3: CASSPQAGATSYEQYF
size: .; D: TRBD1; J: TRBJ1-6; V: TRBV5-4; DNA: TGTGCCAGCAGCACTGGGACAGGGCATTCACCCCTCCACTTT; CDR3: CASSTGTGHSPLHF
size: .; D: .; J: TRBJ2-7; V: TRBV5-1; DNA: TGCGCCAGCAGCGCCGGGGGCTCCTACGAGCAGTACTTC; CDR3: CASSAGGSYEQYF
size: .; D: .; J: TRBJ1-6; V: TRBV12-3/TRBV12-4; DNA: TGTGCCAGCAGACGGGGGTCGGGACCCCTCCACTTT; CDR3: CASRRGSGPLHF
size: .; D: .; J: TRBJ1-5; V: TRBV14; DNA: TGTGCCAGCAGCCAAGTGAGCACCGATCAGCCCCAGCATTTT; CDR3: CASSQVSTDQPQHF
size: .; D: TRBD2; J: TRBJ2-1; V: TRBV27; DNA: TGTGCCAGCAGTTTACCGGGACTAGCGGGCTCCTACAATGAGCAGTTCTTC; CDR3: CASSLPGLAGSYNEQFF
size: .; D: .; J: TRBJ1-1; V: TRBV11-3; DNA: TGTGCCAGCAGCTCGTATGGACAATCGAACACTGAAGCTTTCTTT; CDR3: CASSSYGQSNTEAFF